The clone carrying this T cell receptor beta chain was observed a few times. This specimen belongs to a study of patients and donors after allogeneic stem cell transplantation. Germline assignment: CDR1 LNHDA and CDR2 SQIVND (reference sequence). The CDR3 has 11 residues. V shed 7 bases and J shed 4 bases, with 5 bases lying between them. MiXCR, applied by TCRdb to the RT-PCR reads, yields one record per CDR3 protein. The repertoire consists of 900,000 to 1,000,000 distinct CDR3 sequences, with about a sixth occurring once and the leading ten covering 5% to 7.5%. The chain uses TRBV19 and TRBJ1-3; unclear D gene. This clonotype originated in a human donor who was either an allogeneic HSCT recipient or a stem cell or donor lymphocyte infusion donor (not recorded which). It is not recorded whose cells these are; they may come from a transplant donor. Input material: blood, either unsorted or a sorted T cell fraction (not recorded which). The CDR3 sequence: CASKQGNTIYF. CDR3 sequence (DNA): TGTGCCAGTAAACAGGGAAACACCATATATTTT.